Presented here are 2 T cell receptor beta chains from one specimen sequenced in a study of cytomegalovirus exposure and HLA in healthy donors. Researchers ran the PCR with 60 Vbeta and 13 Jbeta primers. Clones were sequenced by immunoSEQ multiplex PCR, and TCRdb holds only the in-frame ones, with some missing. The data show about 200,000 clones, approximately 11% seen once. The sequenced material came from PBMCs. Receptors were obtained from a man aged 50-60 years in good health and CMV-seropositive.

V gene TRBV18 combines with J gene TRBJ2-7; 9 bases align to TRBD1. Per germline, CDR1 KGHSH and CDR2 LQKENI. J was trimmed by 5 bases and V by 2 bases; bases with no gene match: 10. This CDR3 is 16 amino acids long. CDR3 protein: CASSPYTQGAINEQYF. In DNA, the CDR3 is TGTGCCAGCTCACCATATACACAGGGGGCGATCAACGAGCAGTACTTC.

This chain joins TRBV7-6 and TRBJ1-1; D is unclear. CDR1 SGHVS and CDR2 FNYEAQ come from the germline V gene. This CDR3 is built from 13 residues. The V end was cut by 4 bases, the J end by 2 bases, with 8 bases between. The CDR3 region is CASSSRSNTEAFF. CDR3 nucleotide sequence: TGTGCCAGCAGCTCTCGGAGTAACACTGAAGCTTTCTTT.